Listed here are 4 T cell receptor beta chains from one sample, sequenced in a study of blood T cell repertoires in COVID-19. Repertoires were generated with immunoSEQ multiplex PCR, while TCRdb's copy carries only in-frame clones and drops some. The sample includes around 150,000 clones, 81% of them seen just once. Sequencing input: peripheral blood. These receptors all stem from a woman in her sixties or seventies with active or convalescent COVID-19.

V and J are TRBV10-2 and TRBJ2-5; TRBD1 matches 8 bases. V was clipped by 10 bases and J by 7 bases; unmatched bases: 8. CDR1 and CDR2 (germline): WSHSY, SAAADI. The length of the CDR3 is 12 residues. CDR3: CATGQGPGTQYF. The CDR3 DNA is TGCGCCACCGGACAGGGCCCAGGGACCCAGTACTTC.

The chain combines TRBV28 with TRBJ1-5; D ambiguous. This CDR3 spans 14 amino acids. Trimming took off 7 bases at V and 9 bases at J, with 19 bases between the two ends. The germline V gene encodes CDR1 MDHEN and CDR2 SYDVKM. This chain's CDR3 is CASTTGEVGRPQHF. In nucleotides, the CDR3 is TGTGCCAGCACCACCGGGGAGGTCGGGCGGCCCCAGCATTTT.

The chain employs TRBV7-6 and TRBJ1-1; the D gene is possibly TRBD1 (5 bases). This CDR3 is 14 amino acids long. The germline gives CDR1 SGHVS, CDR2 FNYEAQ. Trimming removed 3 bases from V and 4 bases from J, with 12 bases in between. CDR3 in amino acids: CASSFGGWGTEAFF. The CDR3 DNA reads TGTGCCAGCAGCTTTGGGGGGTGGGGCACTGAAGCTTTCTTT.

The chain couples TRBV7-3 to TRBJ2-3; 9 bases match TRBD2. V shed 0 bases, J shed 4 bases, and the junction held 5 bases outside the gene matches. Germline V gene lookup returns CDR1 SGHTA and CDR2 FQGTGA. CDR3 length: 16 residues. This CDR3 is CASSLTAGGPPDTQYF. DNA of the CDR3: TGTGCCAGCAGCTTAACCGCGGGAGGGCCACCAGATACGCAGTATTTT.